A single sample is the source of the 25 T cell receptor beta chains below, sequenced in a study of sequential checkpoint blockade in melanoma. Here immunoSEQ multiplex PCR was the method, and the copy in TCRdb shows in-frame clones only, minus some. The profile shows roughly 9,600 clones, approximately 30% of them singletons. Treatment described: randomized to nivolumab then ipilimumab (arm A) or the reverse (arm B). The specimen was tumor tissue (inferred from file names), collected from a patient given nivolumab and ipilimumab in sequence. These receptors all stem from a human donor with melanoma.

The CDR3 DNA is TGCGCCAGCAGTGAAGAGGGGCTGTGGGGCTACACCTTC. This gives the protein CASSEEGLWGYTF. J is TRBJ1-2 and V is TRBV10-2; TRBD1 is a possible D gene (5 bases). Trimming took 3 bases from V and 8 from J, leaving 13 bases between them. The CDR3 covers 13 residues. CDR1 is WSHSY, CDR2 SAAADI, per germline.

The J gene is TRBJ1-3, the V gene TRBV5-1; D is unresolved. Germline CDR1 reads SGHRS; CDR2 reads YFSETQ. V lost 0 bases to trimming and J lost 3 bases, with 7 bases between them. The CDR3 covers 14 residues. The CDR3 sequence: CASSLERFGNTIYF. The CDR3 DNA is TGCGCCAGCAGCTTGGAACGATTTGGAAACACCATATATTTT.

J is TRBJ1-6 and V is TRBV5-1; D is possibly TRBD1 (6 bases). Germline V gene data show CDR1 as SGHRS and CDR2 as YFSETQ. CDR3 size: 14 residues. Trimming cost V 1 base and J 7 bases, with 9 bases left between them. CDR3 sequence: CASSLTGANSPLHF. CDR3 coding DNA: TGCGCCAGCAGCTTGACGGGGGCAAATTCACCCCTCCACTTT.

V is TRBV14 and J is TRBJ2-5; TRBD1 agrees at 9 bases. The CDR3 runs 15 residues. The trim removed 4 bases at V and 6 bases at J, leaving 9 bases unmatched. Germline V CDR1 and CDR2: SGHDN, FVKESK. The CDR3 nucleotides read TGTGCCAGCAGCCCTCAACAGGGGGCGGTTAAGACCCAGTACTTC. Translation gives CASSPQQGAVKTQYF.

The table lists this clone with a few counts. The chain is built from TRBV11-3 and TRBJ2-5, with D unresolved. This CDR3 region has 15 residues. V lost 5 bases, J lost 5 bases, and 18 bases lay in between. Germline CDR1 SGHNT, CDR2 YENEEA. The CDR3 here is CASSRTPGTAETQYF. CDR3 coding DNA: TGTGCCAGCAGCAGGACCCCCGGAACTGCGGAGACCCAGTACTTC.

The chain has TRBV6-8 and TRBJ1-2; D call uncertain. This CDR3 region has 14 residues. Between the trimmed V and J ends, which lost 5 bases and 4 bases, there was a span of 14 bases. CDR1 and CDR2 from the germline V gene are MNHGY and SAAAGT. The CDR3 reads CASSPALSPYGYTF. In DNA form, the CDR3 reads TGTGCCAGCAGTCCCGCCCTATCCCCCTATGGCTACACCTTC.

The rearrangement links TRBV12-5 to TRBJ1-2; D is unresolved. This CDR3 has 12 amino acids. Germline CDR1 reads LGHNT; CDR2 reads FRNRAP. The CDR3 sequence is CASSRLGYGYTF. For the CDR3, the DNA is TGTGCCAGCTCCCGACTTGGCTATGGCTACACCTTC.

A few counts support this clone. This chain joins TRBV5-1 and TRBJ1-2, with 12 bases fitting TRBD1. Germline lookup yields CDR1 SGHRS and CDR2 YFSETQ. V was pared by 3 bases and J by 4 bases, with 4 bases of the junction left unmatched. The CDR3 loop spans 15 amino acids. The CDR3 nucleotides read TGCGCCAGCAGCTCCTCGGGACAGGGGGCCTATGGCTACACCTTC. Protein product: CASSSSGQGAYGYTF.

The rearrangement uses TRBV5-1 and TRBJ1-1, with D possibly TRBD1 on 6 matching bases. Germline CDR1 is SGHRS and CDR2 is YFSETQ. Trimming left V 0 bases short and J 3 bases short, with 9 bases between. The CDR3 totals 14 residues. DNA for the CDR3: TGCGCCAGCAGCTTGGGAGGGGGGGACACTGAAGCTTTCTTT. Translating it yields CASSLGGGDTEAFF.

The chain has TRBV6-8 and TRBJ2-2; D unresolved. Trimming stripped 5 bases from V and 5 bases from J, with 9 bases between. The germline gives CDR1 MNHGY, CDR2 SAAAGT. The CDR3 spans 13 residues. The CDR3 DNA is TGTGCCAGCAGTATGGCTAGAACCGGGGAGCTGTTTTTT. Its protein is CASSMARTGELFF.

This clone was counted many times. The V and J genes are TRBV11-3 and TRBJ2-1, with no clear D. Looked up from germline, CDR1 is SGHNT and CDR2 is YENEEA. This CDR3 has 15 amino acids. Between the trimmed V and J ends, which lost 5 bases and 0 bases, there was a span of 11 bases. The CDR3 coding sequence is TGTGCCAGCAGCCGTAGTCCGGACTCCTACAATGAGCAGTTCTTC. It yields the protein CASSRSPDSYNEQFF.

The count of this clone is one. The chain combines TRBV5-1 with TRBJ2-1; the match to TRBD2 covers 9 bases. After removal of 3 bases from V and 4 bases from J, the junction contained 2 bases not matched to a gene. The CDR3 is made up of 14 amino acids. Germline V gene lookup returns CDR1 SGHRS and CDR2 YFSETQ. The CDR3 nucleotides read TGCGCCAGCAGCTATACTAGCGGGTACAATGAGCAGTTCTTC. Protein sequence: CASSYTSGYNEQFF.

This clone has a handful of counts. This sequence joins TRBV6-8 and TRBJ1-2, with D possibly matching TRBD1 (6 bases). Germline-derived CDR1 and CDR2 are MNHGY and SAAAGT. The CDR3 totals 16 residues. V lost 5 bases and J lost 5, with 21 bases in between. The CDR3, as DNA: TGTGCCAGCAGTGACCACACGGGCAGGGGCGGATATGGCTACACCTTC. It yields the protein CASSDHTGRGGYGYTF.

This clone is categorized as medium-sized (0.01 to 0.1%). The chain employs TRBV9 and TRBJ1-1; no firm D call. The CDR3 is 14 amino acids. Trimming took off 0 bases at V and 1 base at J, with 7 bases between the two ends. Germline V gene sequence: CDR1 SGDLS, CDR2 YYNGEE. The CDR3: CASSVGSENTEAFF. CDR3 coding DNA: TGTGCCAGCAGCGTAGGTTCAGAGAACACTGAAGCTTTCTTT.

This clone was observed a few times. CDR3 region: CASSVRRDAGYGYTF. CDR3 coding DNA: TGTGCCAGCAGCGTACGCCGGGACGCCGGCTATGGCTACACCTTC. The chain couples TRBV11-3 to TRBJ1-2, with D maybe TRBD1 (5 bases). Trimming removed 5 bases at V and 4 bases at J, with 17 bases between. The length of the CDR3 is 15 residues. Looked up from germline, CDR1 is SGHNT and CDR2 is YENEEA.

This clone was detected only a few times. The chain couples TRBV7-8 to TRBJ2-5; TRBD1 or TRBD2 may be the D gene (5 bases each). CDR3 length equals 14 residues. Trimming removed 4 bases at V and 3 bases at J, with 12 bases between. Per the germline V gene, CDR1 is SGHVS and CDR2 is FQNEAQ. CDR3 in DNA: TGTGCCAGCAGCTCGGGGACCCGAAAAGAGACCCAGTACTTC. Its protein is CASSSGTRKETQYF.

The V gene is TRBV29-1, the J gene TRBJ2-2, with D perhaps TRBD1 or TRBD2 (5 bases each). This CDR3 is built from 13 residues. Looked up from germline, CDR1 is SQVTM and CDR2 is ANQGSEA. Trimming cost V 4 bases and J 6 bases, with 12 bases left between them. The CDR3: CSVAASGPGELFF. Here the CDR3 DNA reads TGCAGCGTTGCGGCCTCGGGACCCGGGGAGCTGTTTTTT.

This rearrangement joins TRBV5-1 to TRBJ1-5; TRBD1 matches at 9 bases. The ends lost 5 bases at V and 5 bases at J; junction bases unmatched: 8. The CDR3 runs 15 residues. The germline V gene has CDR1 SGHRS and CDR2 YFSETQ. As DNA, the CDR3 is TGCGCCAGCAGTCCTACCGGGACAGGGTATCAGCCCCAGCATTTT. This sequence encodes CASSPTGTGYQPQHF.

The CDR3 DNA follows: TGTGCCAGCAGCTTAGGAGAGGATGTGCACACTGAAGCTTTCTTT. This translates into CASSLGEDVHTEAFF. This chain uses TRBV11-3 with TRBJ1-1; the D is unclear. This CDR3 is 15 amino acids long. V lost 1 base to trimming and J lost 3 bases, with 12 bases between them. CDR1 and CDR2 (germline): SGHNT, YENEEA.

The chain employs TRBV4-1 and TRBJ1-1, with no clear D. V gave up 0 bases and J gave up 1 base, with 9 bases separating them. Germline V gene lookup returns CDR1 MGHRA and CDR2 YSYEKL. The CDR3 sequence is 15 residues long. CDR3 residues: CASSQDRQQNTEAFF. As DNA, the CDR3 is TGCGCCAGCAGCCAAGATAGGCAGCAGAACACTGAAGCTTTCTTT.

The V and J genes are TRBV10-2 and TRBJ2-5; 12 bases line up with TRBD2. Germline trimming cut 2 bases from V and 5 bases from J; bases unmatched to any gene: 0. The CDR3 is 14 amino acids. Germline values: CDR1 WSHSY, CDR2 SAAADI. CDR3 nucleotides: TGCGCCAGCAGTGAGACTAGCGGGGGGGAGACCCAGTACTTC. Translation: CASSETSGGETQYF.

The rearrangement links TRBV19 to TRBJ1-6, with TRBD1 as a possible D gene (6 bases). V was clipped by 10 bases and J by 0 bases, with 19 bases between them. CDR3 length equals 17 residues. Germline assignment: CDR1 LNHDA and CDR2 SQIVND (reference sequence). The CDR3 nucleotides are TGTGCCACCAACCCCCTGGGGGGCCCCTCCTATAATTCACCCCTCCACTTT. Its protein product is CATNPLGGPSYNSPLHF.

The sample holds many counts of this clone. The genes are TRBV11-3 and TRBJ2-2; 9 nucleotides match TRBD1. V lost 1 base, J lost 3 bases, and 6 bases stayed unmatched. The germline CDR1 and CDR2 sequences are SGHNT and YENEEA. This CDR3 is 17 amino acids long. The CDR3 region is CASSLVSTGGDTGELFF. CDR3 coding DNA: TGTGCCAGCAGCTTAGTATCGACAGGGGGGGACACCGGGGAGCTGTTTTTT.

In its sample, this clone is medium-sized (0.01 to 0.1%). The chain combines TRBV6-8 with TRBJ1-1, with 10 bases aligning to TRBD1. Trimming removed 5 bases from V and 5 bases from J; junction bases left unmatched: 8. This CDR3 has 15 amino acids. Germline V gene data show CDR1 as MNHGY and CDR2 as SAAAGT. Here the CDR3 DNA reads TGTGCCAGCAGTCCGGGGGACAGGGGAGGGACTGAAGCTTTCTTT. It specifies CASSPGDRGGTEAFF.

This chain connects TRBV11-3 to TRBJ2-3; 8 bases match TRBD1. This CDR3 spans 15 amino acids. Germline trimming cut 0 bases from V and 5 bases from J; bases unmatched to any gene: 4. CDR1 and CDR2 (germline): SGHNT, YENEEA. The CDR3 DNA reads as TGTGCCAGCAGCTTAGAGGACAGGGTGGAAGATACGCAGTATTTT. As protein: CASSLEDRVEDTQYF.